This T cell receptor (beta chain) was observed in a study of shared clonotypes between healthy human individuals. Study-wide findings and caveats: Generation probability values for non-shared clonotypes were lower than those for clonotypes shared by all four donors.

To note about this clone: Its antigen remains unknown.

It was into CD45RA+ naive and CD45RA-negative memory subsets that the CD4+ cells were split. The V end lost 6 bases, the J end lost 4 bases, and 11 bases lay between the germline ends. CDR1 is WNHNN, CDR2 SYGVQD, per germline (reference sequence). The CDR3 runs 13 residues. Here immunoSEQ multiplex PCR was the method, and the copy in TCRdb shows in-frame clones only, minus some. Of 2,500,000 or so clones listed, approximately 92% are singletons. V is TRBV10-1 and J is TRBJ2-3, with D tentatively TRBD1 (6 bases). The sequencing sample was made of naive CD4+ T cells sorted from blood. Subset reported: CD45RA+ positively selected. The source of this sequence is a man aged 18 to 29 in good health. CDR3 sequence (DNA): TGCGCCAGCAGCGCAGGGGACGCAGATACGCAGTATTTT. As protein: CASSAGDADTQYF.